The clone carrying this TCR beta chain was counted a few times. TCRdb independently ran MiXCR on the multiplex PCR reads; one entry per CDR3 protein. Altogether around 300,000 distinct CDR3 sequences are present, under 35% being singletons, with the ten largest covering roughly 1.2%. This sample is drawn from a study of breast tumors, draining lymph nodes, adjacent tissues. Breast cancer patients provided tissue from their axillary draining lymph nodes. The source material was axillary lymph node tissue. This receptor was obtained from a female donor with breast cancer. Some clones in this sample may be carry-over from other donors' samples.

CDR3 loop: CASSASGRSEQYF. The CDR3 coding sequence is TGCGCCAGCAGTGCTAGCGGGAGATCCGAGCAGTACTTC. The chain has TRBV10-1 and TRBJ2-7; TRBD2 agrees at 10 bases. V lost 4 bases to trimming and J lost 6 bases; unmatched junction nucleotides: 3. This CDR3 spans 13 amino acids. Germline CDR1 reads WNHNN; CDR2 reads SYGVQD (reference sequence).